This is a list of T cell receptor beta chains from one sample in a study of cytomegalovirus exposure and HLA in healthy donors. Profiling relied on immunoSEQ multiplex PCR, and the TCRdb table lists in-frame clones only, not all of them. This listing includes 45,000 to 55,000 clones. Input material: PBMCs. All receptors come from a woman aged 45 to 65 in good health and CMV-seropositive. The CDR3 runs from the conserved cysteine through the conserved F or W. D genes are given only for firm matches.

J: TRBJ1-2
D: TRBD1
V: TRBV7-9
CDR3: CASSPQVAGGTTGYTF
DNA: TGTGCCAGCAGCCCTCAGGTGGCAGGGGGTACGACGGGCTACACCTTC

J: TRBJ1-1
D: NA
V: TRBV29-1
CDR3: CSVGGGDTEAFF
DNA: TGCAGCGTCGGCGGCGGGGACACTGAAGCTTTCTTT

J: TRBJ1-1
D: TRBD1
V: TRBV5-1
CDR3: CASSLEQGAAAKAFF
DNA: TGCGCCAGCAGCTTGGAACAGGGGGCGGCCGCTAAAGCTTTCTTT

J: TRBJ1-1
D: NA
V: TRBV4-1
CDR3: CASDRGRSGRHEAFF
DNA: TGCGCCAGCGACCGGGGTAGAAGCGGACGCCACGAAGCTTTCTTT

J: TRBJ1-4
D: TRBD1
V: TRBV29-1
CDR3: CSVTGVREKLFF
DNA: TGCAGCGTCACAGGGGTGCGGGAAAAACTGTTTTTT

J: TRBJ1-1
D: TRBD1
V: TRBV6-5
CDR3: CASRDGQGRAEAFF
DNA: TGTGCCAGCAGGGACGGACAGGGGAGGGCTGAAGCTTTCTTT

J: TRBJ2-5
D: NA
V: TRBV4-1
CDR3: CASSQLPHTKETQYF
DNA: TGCGCCAGCAGCCAATTACCCCACACGAAAGAGACCCAGTACTTC

J: TRBJ2-6
D: NA
V: TRBV15
CDR3: CATGRGSGANVLTF
DNA: TGTGCCACCGGCCGGGGCTCTGGGGCCAACGTCCTGACTTTC

J: TRBJ2-5
D: NA
V: TRBV2
CDR3: CASSPAETQYF
DNA: TGTGCCAGCAGCCCAGCGGAGACCCAGTACTTC

J: TRBJ1-5
D: NA
V: TRBV4-1
CDR3: CASSQGTANSNQPQHF
DNA: TGCGCCAGCAGCCAAGGGACTGCTAATAGCAATCAGCCCCAGCATTTT

J: TRBJ2-7
D: NA
V: TRBV19
CDR3: CASKDGEELTYEQYF
DNA: TGTGCCAGTAAGGACGGGGAGGAGTTGACCTACGAGCAGTACTTC

J: TRBJ2-2
D: NA
V: TRBV11-2
CDR3: CASSFRVQGRGGELFF
DNA: TGTGCCAGCAGCTTCAGGGTTCAGGGGCGAGGCGGGGAGCTGTTTTTT

J: TRBJ2-5
D: NA
V: TRBV27
CDR3: CASSARWGHETQYF
DNA: TGTGCCAGCAGTGCCCGATGGGGGCATGAGACCCAGTACTTC

J: TRBJ2-5
D: TRBD2
V: TRBV28
CDR3: CASSLRLAGSRQETQYF
DNA: TGTGCCAGCAGTTTAAGGCTAGCGGGATCAAGACAAGAGACCCAGTACTTC

J: TRBJ2-2
D: NA
V: TRBV5-1
CDR3: CASSLIREKKGGELFF
DNA: TGCGCCAGCAGCTTGATCCGGGAGAAGAAGGGTGGGGAGCTGTTTTTT

J: TRBJ1-2
D: NA
V: TRBV28
CDR3: CASSLGQNYGYTF
DNA: TGTGCCAGCAGTTTAGGGCAGAACTATGGCTACACCTTC

J: TRBJ2-7
D: TRBD1
V: TRBV28
CDR3: CASSLWGGQGYEQYF
DNA: TGTGCCAGCAGCCTCTGGGGCGGACAGGGCTACGAGCAGTACTTC

J: TRBJ2-7
D: TRBD2
V: TRBV19
CDR3: CASSIGPGLAGSYYEQYF
DNA: TGTGCCAGTAGTATAGGCCCTGGACTAGCGGGATCCTACTACGAGCAGTACTTC

J: TRBJ2-5
D: TRBD2
V: TRBV5-1
CDR3: CASSHGLAGGETQYF
DNA: TGCGCCAGCAGCCACGGACTAGCGGGAGGGGAGACCCAGTACTTC

J: TRBJ2-7
D: TRBD1
V: TRBV10-3
CDR3: CAISESGTGSHEQYF
DNA: TGTGCCATCAGTGAGTCCGGGACAGGGAGTCACGAGCAGTACTTC

J: TRBJ2-7
D: TRBD2
V: TRBV7-9
CDR3: CASSLVTSGALYEQYF
DNA: TGTGCCAGCAGCTTAGTTACTAGCGGGGCCCTCTACGAGCAGTACTTC

J: TRBJ1-5
D: NA
V: TRBV2
CDR3: CATGGAGVNQPQHF
DNA: TGTGCCACCGGGGGGGCAGGGGTGAATCAGCCCCAGCATTTT

J: TRBJ2-3
D: TRBD2
V: TRBV9
CDR3: CASSVGLAGGVADTQYF
DNA: TGTGCCAGCAGCGTAGGTCTAGCGGGGGGGGTGGCAGATACGCAGTATTTT